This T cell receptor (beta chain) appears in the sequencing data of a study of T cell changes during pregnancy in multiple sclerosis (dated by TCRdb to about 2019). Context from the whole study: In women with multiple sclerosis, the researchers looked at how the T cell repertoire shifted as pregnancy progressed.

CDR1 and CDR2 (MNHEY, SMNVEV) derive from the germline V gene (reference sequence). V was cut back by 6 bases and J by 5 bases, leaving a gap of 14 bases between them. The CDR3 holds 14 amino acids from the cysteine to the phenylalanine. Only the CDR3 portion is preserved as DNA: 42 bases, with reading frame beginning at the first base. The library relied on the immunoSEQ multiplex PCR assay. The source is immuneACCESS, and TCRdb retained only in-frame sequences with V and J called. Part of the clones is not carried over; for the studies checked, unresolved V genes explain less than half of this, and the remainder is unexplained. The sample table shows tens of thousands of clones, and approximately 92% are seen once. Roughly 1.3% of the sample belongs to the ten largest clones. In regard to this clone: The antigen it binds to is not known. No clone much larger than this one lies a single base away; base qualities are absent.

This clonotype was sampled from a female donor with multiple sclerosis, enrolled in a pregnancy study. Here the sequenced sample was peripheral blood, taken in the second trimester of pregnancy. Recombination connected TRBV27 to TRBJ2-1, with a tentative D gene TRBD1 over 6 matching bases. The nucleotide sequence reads TGTGCCAGCAGCGAACAGGGTCCGCACAATGAGCAGTTCTTC. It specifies CASSEQGPHNEQFF.